This entry is about one T cell receptor (beta chain). This clone's antigen is unknown. The input lacks base qualities; no much larger clone sits a single base away. Library preparation employed the immunoSEQ multiplex PCR assay. DNA was isolated with Qiagen DNeasy or QIAamp micro DNA kits and TCRB sequenced with the Adaptive Biotechnology human TCRB sequencing kit. An Illumina MiSeq was used to sequence the TCRB libraries. The paper's data handling went like this. The kit provider's software was used to analyze TCRB sequence data, and Fisher's exact test was applied to assess tumor enrichment of clonotype templates. In TCRdb, the immuneACCESS table is reduced to in-frame sequences with V and J assigned. These tables do not hold every clone; where another copy was compared, an unresolved V gene accounts for under half, and the others remain unexplained. From that table come the V and J calls and clone size; the DNA was used to work out D and trimming. The sample yields some 9,300 clones; over 65% were counted once. The ten largest account for less than 20% of the sample.

Non-adjacent lung tissue was taken as far as possible from the malignant lesion, at least 3 cm away, from the same resection. The germline V gene gives CDR1 as MDHEN and CDR2 as SYDVKM. Reading from cysteine to phenylalanine, the CDR3 counts 13 amino acids. This entry keeps only the CDR3 DNA: 39 bases, framed from base 1. V drops 6 bases and J drops 2 bases, leaving 11 bases in between. This sample stems from a study of CD4 T cells in lung cancer (dated by TCRdb to between 2017 and 2020). About the investigation overall: In the study, blood T cells of NSCLC patients were screened for responses to candidate mutation-encoded neoepitopes, and neoantigen-specific CD4+ T-cell clones and TCRs were isolated. The frequency of neoantigen-specific clonotypes in tumor resections, non-adjacent lung and cultured T-cell products was tracked by TCRB deep sequencing. Lung adenocarcinoma or squamous cell carcinoma was present in the resected patients, who were aged 60 to 69 at blood donation and were mostly former smokers. Before blood donation, treatments including platinum chemotherapy had been received by the patients, and nivolumab or pembrolizumab had been received by some of the patients. Tumor and non-adjacent lung tissue came from a few patients undergoing curative-intent resections for stage I-III non-small cell lung cancer.

The research as a whole found: Some blood-derived responses might be explained by in vitro priming of naive T cells or cross-reactivity rather than by memory responses to the cancer.

The chain joins TRBV28 to TRBJ2-7; TRBD2 is possibly the D segment (6 matching bases). The sample consisted of normal lung tissue taken away from the tumor. The sequence was obtained from a man in his sixties with non-small cell lung cancer. CDR3 sequence: CASRRLGAYEQYF. The sequenced DNA: TGTGCCAGCAGGCGACTAGGAGCCTACGAGCAGTACTTC.